This TCR beta chain came from a study of shared clonotypes between healthy human individuals (TCRdb year 2020). The study in broad terms: A few men and a couple of women, aged 18 to 49 years, made up the cohort. For each donor, CD4 naive and CD4 memory were each run on three plates, CD8 naive on two plates, and CD8 memory on one plate. Blood TCR repertoires of a handful of healthy adults were deeply sequenced to estimate repertoire size and the extent of clonotype sharing between individuals. Libraries were prepared and TCR repertoires were sequenced by different laboratories using diverse techniques, in order to increase sequencing depth and limit assay-specific biases. Each donor's leukapheresis produced roughly between roughly 0.85 and 9 billion PBMCs. The paper's findings and limits, for the study overall: Approximately 4.8% of naive CD4, roughly 3.6% of naive CD8, around 2.3% of memory CD4, and less than 0.45% of memory CD8 clonotypes were shared across several donors. Even with the large sequencing depth, rarefaction of the sorted-subset datasets indicated that sequencing was incomplete. Larger estimated clonotype richness was generally found for naive subsets than for memory subsets. Pairwise subsampling led to the expectation that sequencing depth would affect the degree of clonotype sharing among donors. The small number of donors limited the genetic and exposure-history diversity represented. Only blood was sampled, and tissue TCR repertoires likely differ from those in blood. Higher generation probabilities were observed for clonotypes shared by all four sorted-subset donors than for non-shared clonotypes.

Healthy HIV-negative adults with no recently reported acute infections or vaccinations were included as donors. Every donor was a Caucasian adult residing in Nashville, Tennessee, USA. CD4+ T cells were enriched by magnetic negative selection; naive cells were then positively selected on CD45RA, and the negative fraction formed the memory subset. Blood was obtained by leukapheresis, after which PBMCs were separated by Ficoll-Histopaque density gradient centrifugation and cryopreserved in liquid nitrogen vapor phase. Purity and quantity of every magnetically sorted T cell population were checked by analytical flow cytometry. Genomic DNA was isolated from every sorted fraction and measured by UV absorbance on a Nanodrop 2000c. Comment on this clone: Its antigen is unknown. Per-nucleotide qualities are absent, and no much larger clonotype sits a single base away.

From cysteine to phenylalanine, the CDR3 is 14 amino acids long. Only CDR3 DNA is held: 42 bases, read in frame from base 1. V is cut by 2 bases and J by 0 bases, and the space between the germline ends is 8 bases. The germline V gene yields SNHLY for CDR1 and FYNNEI for CDR2. Using the deep immunoSEQ assay, TCR CDR3 regions were amplified from genomic DNA by multiplex PCR. Extracted genomic DNA from each cell subset was spread evenly across all wells of several immunoSEQ 96-well plates, with each plate serving as a replicate. For sorted subsets, each replicate PCR was loaded with about 0.2 ug genomic DNA, equivalent to 25,000 to 35,000 T cell genomes. Purified libraries were measured with a Qubit 3.0 fluorometer, size-checked on a Bioanalyzer 2100, and measured again with the KAPA Library Quantification kit. A separate single-read 150-cycle Illumina NextSeq 550 flow cell was used to sequence each immunoSEQ 96-well plate. The original methods were these. Because the immunoSEQ output included only junctional sequences and no quality scores, the filtering could not be the same as the filtering used for full-length reads. To assign V/J genes and CDR3, sequences were annotated against IMGT germline references using PyIR, a Python wrapper for IgBLAST v1.9. Reads were removed for weak V/J assignments (E-value above 1e-6), missing CDR3, stop codons, out-of-frame junctions, or ambiguous translated residues. V3J clonotypes were defined as sequences sharing the same inferred V gene, J gene, and CDR3 amino acid sequence. To compute the percentage overlap between repertoires, the number of shared unique clonotypes was divided by the size of the smaller repertoire. RTK rarefaction, the Chao1 estimator, and Recon v2.1 estimates of unobserved clonotypes were used to assess repertoire richness. Generation probabilities were computed with OLGA for all TCRbeta clonotypes obtained by the gDNA method from a handful of donors. The source is immuneACCESS, and TCRdb retained only in-frame sequences with V and J called. Part of the clones is not carried over; for the studies checked, unresolved V genes explain less than half of this, and the remainder is unexplained. V, J and clone size reflect that table, while D and trimming were determined from the DNA. The sample contains roughly 1 million clones, about 75% of them found a single time. The ten largest clones capture over 1.3% of the sample.

The receptor chain draws on TRBV2 and TRBJ2-7, with an unclear D gene assignment. The TCR sequence derives from a man in his late teens or twenties in good health. Specimen: memory CD4+ T cells sorted from blood. According to the study, the label for this sample's cell subset or site signals: CD45RA-negative fraction. The CDR3 amino acid sequence is: CASSESGSSYEQYF. The base sequence is TGTGCCAGCAGTGAATCCGGCAGCTCCTACGAGCAGTACTTC. The entire variable domain, with the stretches around the CDR3 drawn from the reference TRBV2 and TRBJ2-7 proteins, is EPEVTQTPSHQVTQMGQEVILRCVPISNHLYFYWYRQILGQKVEFLVSFYNNEISEKSEIFDDQFSVERPDGSNFTLKIRSTKLEDSAMYFCASSESGSSYEQYFGPGTRLTVT.